One sample yielded the 27 T cell receptor beta chains listed below, sequenced in a study of shared clonotypes between healthy human individuals. Method: immunoSEQ multiplex PCR; TCRdb's copy keeps in-frame clones and lacks some. The sample shows some 1,900,000 clones, around 96% of them seen only once. As defined, naive CD8 cells were CD45RO-negative and positively selected for CCR7, with terminally differentiated effector memory CD45RA+ cells excluded. Material: naive CD8+ T cells sorted from blood. The receptors were sampled from a man between 18 and 29 years old in good health.

The genes are TRBV19 and TRBJ1-1, with D unclear. Germline V gives CDR1 LNHDA, CDR2 SQIVND (reference sequence). V gave up 3 bases and J gave up 7 bases, with 9 bases separating them. The CDR3 length is 12 residues. Here the CDR3 DNA reads TGTGCCAGTAGTATCCGGACGGATGAAGCTTTCTTT. This encodes CASSIRTDEAFF.

This rearrangement joins TRBV6-5 to TRBJ2-1; D gene uncertain. Germline assignment: CDR1 MNHEY and CDR2 SVGAGI. The CDR3 length is 13 residues. V was trimmed by 6 bases and J by 6 bases, leaving 12 bases between them. This CDR3 reads CASSQWGGNEQFF. The CDR3 DNA follows: TGTGCCAGCAGCCAGTGGGGTGGCAATGAGCAGTTCTTC.

The chain is built from TRBV2 and TRBJ2-3; TRBD2 matches at 10 bases. CDR3 length equals 14 residues. Germline CDR1 SNHLY, CDR2 FYNNEI. Trimming removed 5 bases from V and 5 bases from J; junction bases left unmatched: 4. In nucleotides, the CDR3 is TGTGCCAGCAGTTCGAGCGGGGGGGGAGATACGCAGTATTTT. Protein product: CASSSSGGGDTQYF.

V gene TRBV9 combines with J gene TRBJ1-5, with a weak D call TRBD1 (5 bases). Deletions cut 3 bases from V and 0 bases from J, with 10 bases between. CDR1 is SGDLS and CDR2 is YYNGEE in the germline V gene. The CDR3 sequence is 15 residues long. The CDR3 nucleotides are TGTGCCAGCAGCGAAGGGACGGATAGCAATCAGCCCCAGCATTTT. It yields the protein CASSEGTDSNQPQHF.

V and J are TRBV5-5 and TRBJ2-7; unclear D gene. V gave up 0 bases and J gave up 3 bases, with 22 bases separating them. CDR3 size: 18 residues. The germline CDR1 and CDR2 sequences are SGHKS and YYEKEE (reference sequence). The CDR3: CASSLVPSGQVGHYEQYF. The DNA of the CDR3 is TGTGCCAGCAGCTTGGTTCCGTCGGGTCAGGTCGGTCACTACGAGCAGTACTTC.

The chain has TRBV4-3 and TRBJ2-6; unclear D gene. This CDR3 contains 16 residues. Trimming cost V 3 bases and J 4 bases, with 13 bases left between them. Germline CDR1 and CDR2: LGHNA and YSLEER. CDR3 in DNA: TGCGCCAGCAGCCAGGCCTTCTTAATAGGGGCCAACGTCCTGACTTTC. It encodes CASSQAFLIGANVLTF.

As concerns this clone: Just one base apart from a much larger clone, this may be a read error. Other DNA sequences in the same sample also yield this CDR3. V and J are TRBV11-2 and TRBJ2-7, with D unclear. The CDR3 sequence is 11 residues long. The V gene lost 1 base and the J gene lost 5 bases, with 3 bases spanning the gap. CDR1 is SGHAT and CDR2 is FQNNGV in the germline V gene. CDR3 region: CASSLGNEQYF. CDR3 bases: TGTGCCAGCAGCTTAGGCAACGAGCAGTACTTC.

J is TRBJ2-7 and V is TRBV29-1, with a possible D match to TRBD1 (5 bases). In germline, CDR1 is SQVTM, CDR2 ANQGSEA. The V and J ends lost 4 bases and 1 base respectively, with 14 bases between them. This CDR3 is built from 14 residues. Here the CDR3 reads CSVVWAGISYEQYF. DNA of the CDR3: TGCAGCGTTGTTTGGGCAGGGATATCCTACGAGCAGTACTTC.

Concerning this clone: Other DNA sequences in the same sample also yield this CDR3. V gene TRBV7-9 combines with J gene TRBJ1-1; TRBD1 is a possible D gene (5 bases). Trimming cost V 1 base and J 2 bases, with 8 bases left between them. Germline CDR1 is SEHNR and CDR2 is FQNEAQ (reference sequence). There are 14 residues in the CDR3. The CDR3 coding sequence is TGTGCCAGCAGCTTAGTTGGGGGTAACACTGAAGCTTTCTTT. This codes for CASSLVGGNTEAFF.

Turning to this clone: This sample also contains other DNA sequences that code for the same CDR3. The rearrangement links TRBV27 to TRBJ2-7, with D possibly TRBD1 on 5 matching bases. Germline-derived CDR1 and CDR2 are MNHEY and SMNVEV (reference sequence). The CDR3 is 14 amino acids. V lost 3 bases, J lost 2 bases, and 11 bases lay in between. For the CDR3, the DNA is TGTGCCAGCAGTTTCCAGGGTAGTCCCTACGAGCAGTACTTC. Translating it yields CASSFQGSPYEQYF.

The CDR3 DNA sequence: TGTGCTAGTGGCAGTTGGGACAGGGTCCAAGAGACCCAGTACTTC. Its translation: CASGSWDRVQETQYF. V usage is TRBV12-5 and J usage is TRBJ2-5, with 9 bases aligning to TRBD1. With V trimmed by 6 bases and J by 1 base, 6 bases remained unmatched. CDR1 is LGHNT and CDR2 is FRNRAP in the germline V gene. The CDR3 is 15 residues long.

J is TRBJ1-6 and V is TRBV5-1, with TRBD1 matching over 7 bases. Germline V gene lookup returns CDR1 SGHRS and CDR2 YFSETQ. V lost 4 bases, J lost 7 bases, and 8 bases stayed unmatched. CDR3 length: 15 amino acids. DNA for the CDR3: TGCGCCAGCAGCGTGGAAGGGGGCATAAATTCACCCCTCCACTTT. This gives the protein CASSVEGGINSPLHF.

J is TRBJ2-1 and V is TRBV4-1; tentatively, D is TRBD2 (6 bases). V was cut by 0 bases and J by 8 bases, with 14 bases left in between. Germline V gene sequence: CDR1 MGHRA, CDR2 YSYEKL. This CDR3 comprises 15 residues. The CDR3 reads CASSQDDGGPDEQFF. The CDR3 coding sequence is TGCGCCAGCAGCCAAGATGATGGAGGGCCAGATGAGCAGTTCTTC.

This chain links TRBV19 with TRBJ2-1; tentative D call: TRBD2 (5 bases). The CDR3 spans 13 residues. Trimming removed 2 bases from V and 7 bases from J, with 9 bases in between. Germline V gene sequence: CDR1 LNHDA, CDR2 SQIVND (reference sequence). The CDR3 loop reads CASSISGGNEQFF. CDR3 coding DNA: TGTGCCAGTAGTATAAGCGGTGGGAATGAGCAGTTCTTC.

This clone was picked up a small number of times. Other DNA sequences in this sample translate to the same CDR3. J is TRBJ1-1 and V is TRBV20-1; D not certain. V was pared by 6 bases and J by 4 bases, with 9 bases between. There are 11 residues in the CDR3. Germline CDR1 reads DFQATT; CDR2 reads SNEGSKA (reference sequence). This CDR3 is CSAGVGTEAFF. CDR3 coding DNA: TGCAGTGCCGGGGTCGGCACTGAAGCTTTCTTT.

The gene calls are TRBV15 and TRBJ1-5, with D possibly TRBD1 on 6 matching bases. With 8 bases removed from V and 4 bases from J, the gap between germline ends came to 15 bases. Germline V lookup: CDR1 LNHNV, CDR2 YYDKDF (reference sequence). The CDR3 spans 14 residues. The CDR3 loop reads CATSQGPENQPQHF. DNA of the CDR3: TGTGCCACCTCACAGGGCCCAGAGAATCAGCCCCAGCATTTT.

This clone appeared once. The chain recombines TRBV13 with TRBJ2-7; 7 positions agree with TRBD1. This CDR3 contains 14 residues. Trimming cost V 5 bases and J 1 base; bases outside gene matches: 5. Germline V CDR1 and CDR2: PRHDT, FYEKMQ (reference sequence). For the CDR3, the DNA is TGTGCCAGCAGCCGTGAGGGGGCTTCCTACGAGCAGTACTTC. Its translation is CASSREGASYEQYF.

The rearrangement links TRBV27 to TRBJ2-2; tentatively, D is TRBD1 (6 bases). The CDR3 consists of 14 residues. V was pared by 2 bases and J by 7 bases, with 11 bases between. Germline V gene lookup returns CDR1 MNHEY and CDR2 SMNVEV (reference sequence). The CDR3 protein is CASSLEQGFGELFF. CDR3 nucleotide sequence: TGTGCCAGCAGTTTAGAACAGGGATTCGGGGAGCTGTTTTTT.

The chain couples TRBV10-3 to TRBJ2-5; unclear D gene. The germline CDR1 and CDR2 sequences are ENHRY and SYGVKD. The CDR3 has 12 amino acids. V dropped 6 bases and J dropped 1 base, with 6 bases sitting between them. In DNA form, the CDR3 reads TGTGCCATCAGACCGATCCAAGAGACCCAGTACTTC. This translates into CAIRPIQETQYF.

The chain employs TRBV5-1 and TRBJ2-7; no firm D call. This CDR3 has 15 amino acids. Germline CDR1 reads SGHRS; CDR2 reads YFSETQ. V was clipped by 2 bases and J by 3 bases, with 15 bases between them. The CDR3 spells CASSLDGPQFYEQYF. CDR3 in DNA: TGCGCCAGCAGCTTAGACGGGCCACAGTTCTACGAGCAGTACTTC.

The rearrangement joins TRBV4-1 to TRBJ1-5; D is unresolved. The germline V gene encodes CDR1 MGHRA and CDR2 YSYEKL. V lost 0 bases and J 3 bases, leaving 12 bases between the germline ends. The CDR3 consists of 16 residues. The CDR3 protein is CASSQETGANNQPQHF. The CDR3 DNA sequence: TGCGCCAGCAGCCAAGAAACCGGAGCAAACAATCAGCCCCAGCATTTT.

This rearrangement joins TRBV30 to TRBJ1-2, with D uncertain. V was clipped by 7 bases and J by 4 bases, with 16 bases between them. CDR3 length equals 13 residues. In germline, CDR1 is GTSNPN, CDR2 SVGIG (reference sequence). CDR3 in DNA: TGTGCCTCGCCATCCCGGTTCCCCTATGGCTACACCTTC. It encodes CASPSRFPYGYTF.

In regard to this clone: This CDR3 is also generated by other DNA sequences in the sample. V usage is TRBV6-5 and J usage is TRBJ2-7; 9 bases fit TRBD1. The CDR3 is 15 residues long. CDR1 and CDR2 from the germline V gene are MNHEY and SVGAGI. V was clipped by 0 bases and J by 4 bases; unmatched bases: 4. The CDR3 DNA is TGTGCCAGCAGTTACTCCGGGACAGGGCTATACGAGCAGTACTTC. It specifies CASSYSGTGLYEQYF.

This clone was observed a single time. The V and J genes are TRBV5-1 and TRBJ1-1, with 12 bases fitting TRBD1. V gave up 4 bases and J gave up 1 base; unmatched junction bases: 5. Germline CDR1 SGHRS, CDR2 YFSETQ. The CDR3 runs 16 residues. The DNA for the CDR3 is TGCGCCAGCAGCCCGGGGACAGGGGGCAAGAACACTGAAGCTTTCTTT. It encodes CASSPGTGGKNTEAFF.

The gene calls are TRBV15 and TRBJ2-1; maybe TRBD2 (6 bases). Trimming removed 5 bases at V and 4 bases at J, with 15 bases between. The germline V gene encodes CDR1 LNHNV and CDR2 YYDKDF (reference sequence). The CDR3 sequence is 15 residues long. CDR3 sequence (DNA): TGTGCCACCAGCCACGAGCCGCTAGCGTACAATGAGCAGTTCTTC. Translation: CATSHEPLAYNEQFF.

The chain uses TRBV18 and TRBJ1-2; 7 bases are a match to TRBD1. CDR3 length: 13 residues. Looked up from germline, CDR1 is KGHSH and CDR2 is LQKENI. J was trimmed by 6 bases and V by 3 bases; bases with no gene match: 4. The CDR3 loop reads CASSPDRVDGYTF. In nucleotides, the CDR3 is TGTGCCAGCTCACCCGACAGGGTAGATGGCTACACCTTC.

This rearrangement joins TRBV29-1 to TRBJ1-2; D not certain. Trimming cost V 5 bases and J 8 bases, with 18 bases left between them. The CDR3 totals 13 residues. From germline, CDR1 is SQVTM and CDR2 ANQGSEA. CDR3 in DNA: TGCAGCGTTCCGGAGAAAGGGAGCGGGGGCTACACCTTC. Translation gives CSVPEKGSGGYTF.